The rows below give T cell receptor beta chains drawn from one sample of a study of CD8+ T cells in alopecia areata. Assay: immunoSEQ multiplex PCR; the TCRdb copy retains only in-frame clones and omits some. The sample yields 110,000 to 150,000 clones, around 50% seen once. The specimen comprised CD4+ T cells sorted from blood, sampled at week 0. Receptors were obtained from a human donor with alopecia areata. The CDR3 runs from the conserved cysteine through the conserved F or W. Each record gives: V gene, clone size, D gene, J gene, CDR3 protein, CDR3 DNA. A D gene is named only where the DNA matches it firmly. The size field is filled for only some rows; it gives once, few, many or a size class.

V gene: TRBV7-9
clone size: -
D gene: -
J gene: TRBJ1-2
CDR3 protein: CASSFSLANYGYTF
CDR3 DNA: TGTGCCAGCAGCTTCTCACTAGCTAACTATGGCTACACCTTC

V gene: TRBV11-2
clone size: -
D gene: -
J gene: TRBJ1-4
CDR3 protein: CASSFSELNEKLFF
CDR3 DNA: TGTGCCAGCAGCTTCTCCGAGCTTAATGAAAAACTGTTTTTT

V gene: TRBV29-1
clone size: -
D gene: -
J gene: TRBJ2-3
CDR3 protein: CSVEAGSSTDTQYF
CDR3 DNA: TGCAGCGTTGAAGCGGGGTCAAGCACAGATACGCAGTATTTT

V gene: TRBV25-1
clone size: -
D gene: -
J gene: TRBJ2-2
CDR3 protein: CASSTPGRVVGGTGELFF
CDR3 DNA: TGTGCCAGCAGTACGCCCGGTCGGGTCGTCGGGGGCACCGGGGAGCTGTTTTTT

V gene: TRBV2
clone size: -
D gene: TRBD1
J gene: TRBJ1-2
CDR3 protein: CASSGQGVIYGYTF
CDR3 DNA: TGTGCCAGCAGTGGACAGGGGGTTATCTATGGCTACACCTTC

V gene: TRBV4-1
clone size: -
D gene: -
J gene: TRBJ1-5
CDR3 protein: CASSPTGNQPQHF
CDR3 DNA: TGCGCCAGCAGCCCTACAGGTAATCAGCCCCAGCATTTT

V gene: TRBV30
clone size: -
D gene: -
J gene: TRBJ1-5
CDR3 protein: CAWSVKGGQPQHF
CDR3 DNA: TGTGCCTGGAGTGTAAAGGGGGGTCAGCCCCAGCATTTT

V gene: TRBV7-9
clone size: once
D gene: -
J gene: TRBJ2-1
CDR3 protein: CASSLNEENEQFF
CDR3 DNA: TGTGCCAGCAGCTTAAATGAGGAGAATGAGCAGTTCTTC

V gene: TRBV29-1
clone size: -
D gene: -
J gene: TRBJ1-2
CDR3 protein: CSVDGYGYTF
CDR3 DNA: TGCAGCGTGGACGGTTATGGCTACACCTTC

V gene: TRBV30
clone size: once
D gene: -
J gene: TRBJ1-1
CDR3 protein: CAWLSGVANTEAFF
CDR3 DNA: TGTGCCTGGCTTTCCGGGGTGGCGAACACTGAAGCTTTCTTT

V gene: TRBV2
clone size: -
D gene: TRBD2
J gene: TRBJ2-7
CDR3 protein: CASSEGGLAGDYEQYF
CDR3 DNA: TGTGCCAGCAGTGAAGGGGGACTAGCGGGGGACTACGAGCAGTACTTC

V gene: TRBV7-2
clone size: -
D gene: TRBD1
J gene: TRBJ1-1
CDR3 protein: CASSLDRGAGTEAFF
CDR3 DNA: TGTGCCAGCAGCTTAGACAGGGGAGCGGGTACTGAAGCTTTCTTT

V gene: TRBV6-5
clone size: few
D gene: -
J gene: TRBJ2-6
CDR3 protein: CASSYSSGANVLTF
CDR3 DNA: TGTGCCAGCAGTTACTCGTCTGGGGCCAACGTCCTGACTTTC

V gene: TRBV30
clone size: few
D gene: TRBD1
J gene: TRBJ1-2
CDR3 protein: CAWSVQTGAGGYTF
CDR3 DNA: TGTGCCTGGAGTGTCCAAACAGGGGCTGGGGGCTACACCTTC

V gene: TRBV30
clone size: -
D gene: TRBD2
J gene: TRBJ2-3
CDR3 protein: CAGSGGADTQYF
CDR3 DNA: TGTGCCGGTAGCGGGGGGGCAGATACGCAGTATTTT

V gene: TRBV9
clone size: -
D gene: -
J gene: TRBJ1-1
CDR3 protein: CASSGSPPMNTEAFF
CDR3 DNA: TGTGCCAGCAGCGGCAGCCCACCTATGAACACTGAAGCTTTCTTT

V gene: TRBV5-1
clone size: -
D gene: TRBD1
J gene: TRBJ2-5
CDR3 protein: CASSSLPLTGRGETQYF
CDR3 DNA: TGCGCCAGCAGTTCCCTTCCCCTGACAGGGCGAGGGGAGACCCAGTACTTC

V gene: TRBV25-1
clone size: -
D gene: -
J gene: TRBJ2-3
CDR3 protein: CASKRADTQYF
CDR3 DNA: TGTGCCAGCAAACGGGCAGATACGCAGTATTTT

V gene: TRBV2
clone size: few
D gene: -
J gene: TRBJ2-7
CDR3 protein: CASSEAGLIEQYF
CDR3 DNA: TGTGCCAGCAGTGAAGCTGGCCTAATTGAGCAGTACTTC